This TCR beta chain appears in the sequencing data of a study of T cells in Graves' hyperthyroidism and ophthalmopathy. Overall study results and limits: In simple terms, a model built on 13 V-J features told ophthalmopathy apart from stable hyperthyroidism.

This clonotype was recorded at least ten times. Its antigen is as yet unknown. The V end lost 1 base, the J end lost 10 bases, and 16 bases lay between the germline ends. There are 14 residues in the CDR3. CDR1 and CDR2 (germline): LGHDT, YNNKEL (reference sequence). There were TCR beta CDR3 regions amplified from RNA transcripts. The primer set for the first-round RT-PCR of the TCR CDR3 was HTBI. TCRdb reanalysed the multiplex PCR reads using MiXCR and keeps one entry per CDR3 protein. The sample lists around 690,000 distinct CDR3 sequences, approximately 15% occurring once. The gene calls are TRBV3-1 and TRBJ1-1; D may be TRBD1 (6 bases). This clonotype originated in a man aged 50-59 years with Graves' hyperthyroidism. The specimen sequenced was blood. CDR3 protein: CASSQVATGRGAFF. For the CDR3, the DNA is TGTGCCAGCAGCCAAGTCGCCACAGGGCGGGGAGCTTTCTTT. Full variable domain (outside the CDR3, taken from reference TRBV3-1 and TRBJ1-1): DTAVSQTPKYLVTQMGNDKSIKCEQNLGHDTMYWYKQDSKKFLKIMFSYNNKELIINETVPNRFSPKSPDKAHLNLHINSLELGDSAVYFCASSQVATGRGAFFGQGTRLTVV.